The present entry profiles one T cell receptor beta chain with its context. Its target is not known. Relative to the germline gene, one junction end is altered; a read error may explain this. This sample also contains other DNA sequences that code for the same CDR3. PCR used 60 Vbeta primers and 13 Jbeta primers. Some clones are missing from TCRdb's copy, which holds only in-frame ones; the method was immunoSEQ multiplex PCR. Seen here are some 150,000 clones, 82% observed once, and the top ten hold around a tenth. The record originates from a study of cytomegalovirus exposure and HLA in healthy donors. Study-wide findings and caveats: The listing of roughly 160 TCR beta chains classed them as cytomegalovirus-associated.

Germline V gene data show CDR1 as SEHNR and CDR2 as FQNEAQ (reference sequence). This CDR3 is built from 16 residues. The sample comprised PBMCs. The rearrangement uses TRBV7-9 and TRBJ1-6; tentatively, D is TRBD1 (6 bases). This receptor was taken from a middle-aged man in good health and CMV-seropositive. DNA of the CDR3: TGTGCCAGCAGCCCGGTTAGGGACACCTATAATTCACCCCTCCACTTC. This codes for CASSPVRDTYNSPLHF.